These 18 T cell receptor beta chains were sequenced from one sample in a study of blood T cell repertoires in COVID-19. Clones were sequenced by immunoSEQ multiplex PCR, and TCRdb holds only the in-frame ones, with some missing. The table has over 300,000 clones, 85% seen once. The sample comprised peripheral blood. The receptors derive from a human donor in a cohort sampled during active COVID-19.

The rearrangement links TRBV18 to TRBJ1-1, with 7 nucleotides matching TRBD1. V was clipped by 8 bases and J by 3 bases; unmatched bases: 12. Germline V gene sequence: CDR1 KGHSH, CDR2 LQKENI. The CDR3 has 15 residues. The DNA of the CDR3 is TGTGCCAGCGCCGACAGGGCAAGGGTGGACACTGAAGCTTTCTTT. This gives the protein CASADRARVDTEAFF.

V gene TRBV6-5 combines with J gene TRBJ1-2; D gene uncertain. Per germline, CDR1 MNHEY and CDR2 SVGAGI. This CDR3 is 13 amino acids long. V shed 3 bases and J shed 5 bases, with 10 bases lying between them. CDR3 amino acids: CASSYERTYGYTF. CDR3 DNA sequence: TGTGCCAGCAGTTATGAACGGACTTATGGCTACACCTTC.

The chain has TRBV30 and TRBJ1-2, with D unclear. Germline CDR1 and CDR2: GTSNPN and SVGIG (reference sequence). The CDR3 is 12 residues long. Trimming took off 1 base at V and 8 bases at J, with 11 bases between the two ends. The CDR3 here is CAWSEGSWGYTF. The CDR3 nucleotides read TGTGCCTGGAGTGAAGGGAGTTGGGGCTACACCTTC. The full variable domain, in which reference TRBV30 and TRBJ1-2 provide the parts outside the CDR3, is SQTIHQWPATLVQPVGSPLSLECTVEGTSNPNLYWYRQAAGRGLQLLFYSVGIGQISSEVPQNLSASRPQDRQFILSSKKLLLSDSGFYLCAWSEGSWGYTFGSGTRLTVV.

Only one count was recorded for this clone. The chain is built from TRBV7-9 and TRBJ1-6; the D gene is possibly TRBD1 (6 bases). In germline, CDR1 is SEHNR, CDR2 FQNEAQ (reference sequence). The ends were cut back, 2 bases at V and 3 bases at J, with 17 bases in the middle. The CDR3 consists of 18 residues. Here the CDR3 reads CASSLMGSGAYYNSPLHF. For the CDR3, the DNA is TGTGCCAGCAGCTTAATGGGCTCAGGGGCCTACTATAATTCACCCCTCCACTTT.

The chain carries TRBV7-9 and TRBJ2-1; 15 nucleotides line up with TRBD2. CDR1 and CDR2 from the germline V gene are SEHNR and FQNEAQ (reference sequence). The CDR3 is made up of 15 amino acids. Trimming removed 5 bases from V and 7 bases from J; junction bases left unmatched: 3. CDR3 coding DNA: TGTGCCAGCAGCCAGGGACTAGCGGGGGGTAATGAGCAGTTCTTC. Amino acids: CASSQGLAGGNEQFF.

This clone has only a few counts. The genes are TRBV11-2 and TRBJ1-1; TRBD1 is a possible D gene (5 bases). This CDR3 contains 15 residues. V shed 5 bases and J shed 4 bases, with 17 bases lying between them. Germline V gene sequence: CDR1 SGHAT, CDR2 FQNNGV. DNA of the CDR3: TGTGCCAGCAGCGGGTGGCAGGGTCTTGGCACTGAAGCTTTCTTT. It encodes CASSGWQGLGTEAFF. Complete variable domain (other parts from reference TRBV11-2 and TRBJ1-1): EAGVAQSPRYKIIEKRQSVAFWCNPISGHATLYWYQQILGQGPKLLIQFQNNGVVDDSQLPKDRFSAERLKGVDSTLKIQPAKLEDSAVYLCASSGWQGLGTEAFFGQGTRLTVV.

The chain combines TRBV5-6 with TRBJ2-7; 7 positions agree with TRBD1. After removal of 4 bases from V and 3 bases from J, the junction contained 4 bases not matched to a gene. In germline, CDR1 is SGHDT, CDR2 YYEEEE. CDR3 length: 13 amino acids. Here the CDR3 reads CASSPTGYYEQYF. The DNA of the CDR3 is TGTGCCAGCAGCCCGACAGGGTACTACGAGCAGTACTTC.

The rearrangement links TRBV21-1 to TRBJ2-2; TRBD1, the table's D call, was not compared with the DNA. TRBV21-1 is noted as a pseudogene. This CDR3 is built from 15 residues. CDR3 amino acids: CASPKPRHRPRELFF. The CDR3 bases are TGTGCCAGCCCAAAACCGAGACATAGGCCCCGGGAGCTGTTTTTT.

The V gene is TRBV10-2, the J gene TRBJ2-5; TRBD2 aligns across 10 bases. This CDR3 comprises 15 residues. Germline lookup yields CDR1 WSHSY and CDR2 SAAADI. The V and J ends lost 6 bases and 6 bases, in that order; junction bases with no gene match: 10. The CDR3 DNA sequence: TGCGCCAGCAGGATCGAGCGGGGGGGCCGGAAGACCCAGTACTTC. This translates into CASRIERGGRKTQYF.

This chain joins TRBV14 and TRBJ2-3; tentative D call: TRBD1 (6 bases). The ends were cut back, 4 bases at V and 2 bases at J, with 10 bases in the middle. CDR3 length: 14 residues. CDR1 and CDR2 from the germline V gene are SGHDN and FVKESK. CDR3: CASSRQEITDTQYF. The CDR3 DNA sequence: TGTGCCAGCAGCCGACAGGAGATCACAGATACGCAGTATTTT.

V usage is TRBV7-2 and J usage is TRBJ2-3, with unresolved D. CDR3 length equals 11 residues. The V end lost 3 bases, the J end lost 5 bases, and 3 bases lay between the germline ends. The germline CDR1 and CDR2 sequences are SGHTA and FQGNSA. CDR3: CASSFRDTQYF. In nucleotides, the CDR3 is TGTGCCAGCAGCTTTCGAGATACGCAGTATTTT.

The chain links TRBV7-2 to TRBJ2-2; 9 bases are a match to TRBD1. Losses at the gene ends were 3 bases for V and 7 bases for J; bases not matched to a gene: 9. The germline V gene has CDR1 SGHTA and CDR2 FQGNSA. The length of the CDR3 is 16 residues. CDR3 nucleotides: TGTGCCAGCAGCTTCAAACAGGGGGCGAATGTCGGGGAGCTGTTTTTT. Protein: CASSFKQGANVGELFF.

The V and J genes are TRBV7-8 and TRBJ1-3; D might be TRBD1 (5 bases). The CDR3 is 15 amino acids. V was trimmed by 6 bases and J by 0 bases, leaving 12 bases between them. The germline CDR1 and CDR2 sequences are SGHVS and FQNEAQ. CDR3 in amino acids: CASSPGSHSGNTIYF. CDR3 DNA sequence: TGTGCCAGCAGTCCAGGGTCGCACTCTGGAAACACCATATATTTT.

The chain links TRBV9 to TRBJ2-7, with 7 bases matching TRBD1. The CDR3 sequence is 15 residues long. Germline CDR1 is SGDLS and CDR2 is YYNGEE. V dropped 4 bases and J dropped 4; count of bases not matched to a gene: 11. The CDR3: CASSQFSGTAYEQYF. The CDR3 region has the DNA TGTGCCAGCAGCCAATTTTCCGGGACAGCTTACGAGCAGTACTTC.

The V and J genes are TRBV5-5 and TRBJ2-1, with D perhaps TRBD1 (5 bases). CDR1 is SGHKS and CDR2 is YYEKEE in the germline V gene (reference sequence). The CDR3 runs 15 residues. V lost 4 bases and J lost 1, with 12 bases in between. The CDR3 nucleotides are TGTGCCAGCAGCCTGACAGCCCAATCCTACAATGAGCAGTTCTTC. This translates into CASSLTAQSYNEQFF.

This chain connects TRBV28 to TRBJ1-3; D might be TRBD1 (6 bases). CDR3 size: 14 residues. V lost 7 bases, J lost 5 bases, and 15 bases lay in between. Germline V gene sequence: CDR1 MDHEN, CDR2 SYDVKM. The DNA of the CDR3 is TGTGCCAGCAACTCCAGGGGATTCAGAAACACCATATATTTT. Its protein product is CASNSRGFRNTIYF.

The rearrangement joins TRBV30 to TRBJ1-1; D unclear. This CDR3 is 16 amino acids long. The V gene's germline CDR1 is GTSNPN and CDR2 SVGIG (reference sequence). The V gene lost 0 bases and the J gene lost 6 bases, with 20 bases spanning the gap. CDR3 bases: TGTGCCTGGAGTGTTAGTAGGTTCGGCGGGAGGCCTGAAGCTTTCTTT. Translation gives CAWSVSRFGGRPEAFF.

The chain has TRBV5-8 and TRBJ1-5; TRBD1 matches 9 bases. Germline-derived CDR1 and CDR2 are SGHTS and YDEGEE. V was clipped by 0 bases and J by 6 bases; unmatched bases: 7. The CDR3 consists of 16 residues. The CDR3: CASSLAPGQGGQPQHF. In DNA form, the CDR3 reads TGTGCCAGCAGCTTGGCCCCGGGACAGGGCGGTCAGCCCCAGCATTTT.